One sample yielded the 25 T cell receptor beta chains listed below, sequenced in a study of identical twins. Via MiXCR, TCRdb re-called the 5' RACE reads, giving one row per CDR3 protein. Here the sample spans 450,000 to 600,000 distinct CDR3 sequences, around 24% being singletons. The data were also submitted as part of a second study, on yellow fever vaccine responses in identical twins.

Sequences were obtained from CD4+ T cells sorted from blood. The receptors originated from a woman aged 18-29 years in good health.

This clonotype was counted a few times. This chain links TRBV4-2 with TRBJ2-2; D unresolved. The germline V gene has CDR1 LGHNA and CDR2 YNFKEQ. V was clipped by 0 bases and J by 1 base, with 6 bases between them. CDR3 length: 15 amino acids. The CDR3 sequence: CASSQDRRNTGELFF. CDR3 DNA: TGTGCCAGCAGCCAAGATCGGCGGAACACCGGGGAGCTGTTTTTT.

The chain recombines TRBV14 with TRBJ2-7; a weak D match, TRBD2 (6 bases). The germline CDR1 and CDR2 sequences are SGHDN and FVKESK. V was clipped by 1 base and J by 7 bases, with 11 bases between them. This CDR3 region has 13 residues. The CDR3 region is CASSQVLAGEQYF. Written as DNA, the CDR3 is TGTGCCAGCAGCCAAGTACTAGCTGGTGAGCAGTACTTC.

This clonotype showed up just a few times. The genes are TRBV3-1 and TRBJ2-3; 9 nucleotides align to TRBD2. Germline CDR1 is LGHDT and CDR2 is YNNKEL (reference sequence). The CDR3 consists of 16 residues. J was trimmed by 2 bases and V by 4 bases; bases with no gene match: 7. The CDR3 DNA reads TGTGCCAGCAGCCCCTCAAGCGGGAGGATCACAGATACGCAGTATTTT. This gives the protein CASSPSSGRITDTQYF.

The rearrangement uses TRBV29-1 and TRBJ2-2; no definite D call. The CDR3 sequence is 17 residues long. The V end lost 7 bases, the J end lost 0 bases, and 21 bases lay between the germline ends. Germline-derived CDR1 and CDR2 are SQVTM and ANQGSEA. CDR3 in amino acids: CSAVTRFKKTNTGELFF. The CDR3 coding sequence is TGCAGCGCAGTTACGCGATTCAAGAAGACGAACACCGGGGAGCTGTTTTTT.

This clonotype has a count of ten or more. This chain connects TRBV6-1 to TRBJ2-7; 9 bases map to TRBD1. After removal of 2 bases from V and 7 bases from J, the junction contained 6 bases not matched to a gene. CDR3 length equals 14 residues. Germline lookup yields CDR1 MNHNS and CDR2 SASEGT. The CDR3 protein is CASSEPWTGVEQYV. For the CDR3, the DNA is TGTGCCAGCAGTGAACCCTGGACAGGGGTTGAGCAGTACGTC.

This clonotype occurred a few times. The chain combines TRBV7-7 with TRBJ2-1; D perhaps matches TRBD1 (6 bases). The germline V gene encodes CDR1 SSHAT and CDR2 FNYEAQ (reference sequence). Trimming shortened V by 5 bases and J by 7 bases, and 18 bases separated the two germline ends. CDR3 length: 15 amino acids. The CDR3 region is CASSALTGLRNEQFF. The CDR3 DNA reads TGTGCCAGCAGCGCACTCACAGGGTTGAGAAATGAGCAGTTCTTC. The whole variable domain, remainder taken from reference TRBV7-7 and TRBJ2-1, is GAGVSQSPRYKVTKRGQDVTLRCDPISSHATLYWYQQALGQGPEFLTYFNYEAQPDKSGLPSDRFSAERPEGSISTLTIQRTEQRDSAMYRCASSALTGLRNEQFFGPGTRLTVL.

The CDR3 region is CAISEWELAGDEQYF. The DNA for the CDR3 is TGTGCCATCAGTGAGTGGGAACTAGCGGGAGACGAGCAGTACTTC. The chain employs TRBV10-3 and TRBJ2-7; 11 nucleotides line up with TRBD2. The germline gives CDR1 ENHRY, CDR2 SYGVKD. This CDR3 contains 15 residues. With V trimmed by 1 base and J by 5 bases, 4 bases remained unmatched.

This clonotype was seen once. This chain joins TRBV24-1 and TRBJ2-5, with D unresolved. CDR1 and CDR2 from the germline V gene are KGHDR and SFDVKD. V was cut by 0 bases and J by 3 bases, with 13 bases left in between. The CDR3 length is 16 residues. The DNA of the CDR3 is TGTGCCACCAGTGATTTGTCGTTGCTGGGGAAAGAGACCCAGTACTTC. It specifies CATSDLSLLGKETQYF.

In this sample, this clonotype turned up a few times. V gene TRBV7-9 combines with J gene TRBJ1-5; no reliable D call. The CDR3 runs to 16 residues. Trimming shortened V by 1 base and J by 1 base, and 11 bases separated the two germline ends. Looked up from germline, CDR1 is SEHNR and CDR2 is FQNEAQ (reference sequence). CDR3 sequence (DNA): TGTGCCAGCAGCTTAGGCAGGTTCGGGAGCAATCAGCCCCAGCATTTT. It specifies CASSLGRFGSNQPQHF.

Many counts were recorded for this clonotype. This chain uses TRBV7-9 with TRBJ2-5, with 7 bases that match TRBD2. The CDR3 length is 14 residues. The ends lost 5 bases at V and 1 base at J; junction bases unmatched: 4. Germline loops: CDR1 SEHNR, CDR2 FQNEAQ (reference sequence). CDR3 sequence (DNA): TGTGCCAGCAGCCTATCTAGCGGCCAAGAGACCCAGTACTTC. Translating gives CASSLSSGQETQYF.

The chain recombines TRBV2 with TRBJ1-1; D is uncertain. V lost 3 bases, J lost 1 base, and 6 bases lay in between. Germline V gene sequence: CDR1 SNHLY, CDR2 FYNNEI. The CDR3 consists of 13 residues. CDR3 sequence: CASSEHRNTEAFF. Here the CDR3 DNA reads TGTGCCAGCAGTGAGCACCGGAACACTGAAGCTTTCTTT. Filled out from reference TRBV2 and TRBJ1-1, the complete variable domain reads EPEVTQTPSHQVTQMGQEVILRCVPISNHLYFYWYRQILGQKVEFLVSFYNNEISEKSEIFDDQFSVERPDGSNFTLKIRSTKLEDSAMYFCASSEHRNTEAFFGQGTRLTVV.

This clonotype has a handful of counts. The chain recombines TRBV11-1 with TRBJ2-7, with D perhaps TRBD1 (6 bases). The germline V and J ends were trimmed by 2 bases and 2 bases, with 22 bases remaining between them. This CDR3 contains 18 residues. The germline CDR1 and CDR2 sequences are SGHAT and FQDESV (reference sequence). The CDR3 here is CASSLKYGWDTDTYEQYF. The CDR3 DNA sequence: TGTGCCAGCAGCTTAAAATACGGGTGGGACACCGACACCTACGAGCAGTACTTC.

This chain uses TRBV5-1 with TRBJ2-2; D is undetermined. The V gene's germline CDR1 is SGHRS and CDR2 YFSETQ. Deletions cut 3 bases from V and 1 base from J, with 13 bases between. The CDR3 length is 16 residues. CDR3 protein: CASSSYLTRNTGELFF. For the CDR3, the DNA is TGCGCCAGCAGCTCATACTTAACACGGAACACCGGGGAGCTGTTTTTT.

This clonotype was detected ten times or more. The CDR3 loop reads CASSPGTGSTDTQYF. DNA for the CDR3: TGTGCCAGCAGCCCTGGGACAGGGAGCACAGATACGCAGTATTTT. The J gene is TRBJ2-3, the V gene TRBV11-2, with TRBD1 matching over 9 bases. CDR1 and CDR2 from the germline V gene are SGHAT and FQNNGV. With 5 bases clipped from V and 0 bases from J, the junction kept 3 bases outside the gene matches. The CDR3 sequence is 15 residues long.

This clonotype was counted at least ten times. The chain uses TRBV5-1 and TRBJ2-1; 11 nucleotides line up with TRBD1. This CDR3 is 15 amino acids long. Germline V gene data show CDR1 as SGHRS and CDR2 as YFSETQ. After removal of 6 bases from V and 4 bases from J, the junction contained 6 bases not matched to a gene. The CDR3 protein is CASTPGQGVYNEQFF. In DNA, the CDR3 is TGCGCCAGCACTCCGGGACAGGGGGTTTACAATGAGCAGTTCTTC.

The chain employs TRBV10-1 and TRBJ1-2, with TRBD1 matching 7 bases. V was clipped by 8 bases and J by 3 bases; unmatched bases: 6. The CDR3 has 13 amino acids. The germline gives CDR1 WNHNN, CDR2 SYGVQD (reference sequence). As DNA, the CDR3 is TGCGCCAGCCCAGGGGGAGTCGACTATGGCTACACCTTC. It encodes CASPGGVDYGYTF.

This clonotype occurred a few times. The chain joins TRBV24-1 to TRBJ2-5; 9 nucleotides align to TRBD1. With 4 bases clipped from V and 5 bases from J, the junction kept 7 bases outside the gene matches. CDR1 and CDR2 (germline): KGHDR, SFDVKD. The CDR3 is 15 amino acids. The CDR3 DNA reads TGTGCCACCAGTGAGGCCGGACAGGGGTCTGAGACCCAGTACTTC. Translation: CATSEAGQGSETQYF.

V is TRBV13 and J is TRBJ2-2; tentative D call: TRBD1 (6 bases). V lost 7 bases, J lost 4 bases, and 13 bases lay in between. This CDR3 has 14 residues. Germline V gene data show CDR1 as PRHDT and CDR2 as FYEKMQ (reference sequence). The CDR3 protein is CASTDRFTTGELFF. The CDR3 DNA follows: TGTGCCAGCACCGACAGGTTTACCACCGGGGAGCTGTTTTTT. The entire variable domain, with the rest obtained from reference TRBV13 and TRBJ2-2, is as follows: AAGVIQSPRHLIKEKRETATLKCYPIPRHDTVYWYQQGPGQDPQFLISFYEKMQSDKGSIPDRFSAQQFSDYHSELNMSSLELGDSALYFCASTDRFTTGELFFGEGSRLTVL.

The chain uses TRBV9 and TRBJ2-6; D is unclear. Germline lookup yields CDR1 SGDLS and CDR2 YYNGEE. V lost 3 bases to trimming and J lost 0 bases, with 7 bases between them. The CDR3 is made up of 15 amino acids. Here the CDR3 DNA reads TGTGCCAGCAGCGCAGGTAACTCTGGGGCCAACGTCCTGACTTTC. Protein: CASSAGNSGANVLTF.

This clonotype appeared a few times. This chain joins TRBV24-1 and TRBJ1-2, with D maybe TRBD1 (5 bases). V was pared by 4 bases and J by 4 bases, with 12 bases between. Germline lookup yields CDR1 KGHDR and CDR2 SFDVKD. This CDR3 contains 14 residues. CDR3 in amino acids: CATSDHTGSYGYTF. For the CDR3, the DNA is TGTGCCACCAGTGACCATACAGGATCCTATGGCTACACCTTC.

J is TRBJ2-1 and V is TRBV12-3 or TRBV12-4; D tentatively reads TRBD1 or TRBD2 (6 bases each). The V gene lost 5 bases and the J gene lost 6 bases, with 17 bases spanning the gap. The CDR3 covers 15 residues. The CDR3 sequence is CASSPWGAGTNEQFF. CDR3 coding DNA: TGTGCCAGCAGTCCCTGGGGGGCGGGGACCAATGAGCAGTTCTTC.

The chain recombines TRBV5-1 with TRBJ2-7, with TRBD1 identical over 7 bases. V shed 5 bases and J 2 bases; nucleotides not matched to a gene: 4. This CDR3 comprises 13 residues. CDR1 and CDR2 from the germline V gene are SGHRS and YFSETQ. The CDR3 reads CASRPDRPYEQYF. DNA of the CDR3: TGCGCCAGCAGACCGGACAGGCCCTACGAGCAGTACTTC.

Written as DNA, the CDR3 is TGTGCCAGCAGCCCAACAGAACTTAACACTGAAGCTTTCTTT. Its protein product is CASSPTELNTEAFF. This chain uses TRBV3-1 with TRBJ1-1; no definite D call. The CDR3 length is 14 residues. V dropped 4 bases and J dropped 2 bases, with 11 bases sitting between them. Germline V lookup: CDR1 LGHDT, CDR2 YNNKEL (reference sequence).

In the case of this clonotype: This likely comes from a read error, as the CDR3 has no conserved phenylalanine or tryptophan at its end. The chain links TRBV10-3 to TRBJ2-7; 9 bases line up with TRBD2. V shed 6 bases, J shed 2 bases, and the junction held 11 bases outside the gene matches. Per the germline V gene, CDR1 is ENHRY and CDR2 is SYGVKD. The CDR3 consists of 16 residues. CDR3 sequence reads: CAIRGGTSGPTYEQYL. The CDR3 DNA reads as TGTGCCATCAGGGGGGGTACTAGCGGGCCCACCTACGAGCAGTACTTA.

This clonotype has a handful of counts. The rearrangement joins TRBV12-3 or TRBV12-4 to TRBJ2-1; TRBD2 matches 7 bases. After removal of 4 bases from V and 7 bases from J, the junction contained 10 bases not matched to a gene. This CDR3 region has 15 residues. Here the CDR3 reads CASSSFTSVGNEQFF. The CDR3 DNA is TGTGCCAGCAGTTCATTTACTAGCGTAGGGAATGAGCAGTTCTTC.